The rows below give T cell receptor beta chains drawn from one sample of a study of blood T cell repertoires in COVID-19. This table comes from immunoSEQ multiplex PCR, and its TCRdb copy is limited to in-frame clones, with some not included. The data show tens of thousands of clones, 91% seen once. The sample consisted of peripheral blood. All receptors derive from a woman aged 55-70 years with active COVID-19. CDR3s include the opening cysteine and the closing phenylalanine or tryptophan. D genes are given only for firm matches. A clone size is listed for some rows: how often the clone was seen (once, few, many), or a class if it is expanded.

clone_size d_call j_call v_call cdr3_nt cdr3_aa
. . TRBJ2-5 TRBV18 TGTGCCAGCTCACCGAGAGAGGGAGAGACCCAGTACTTC CASSPREGETQYF
. . TRBJ2-1 TRBV7-9 TGTGCCAGCAGCGCCACCTACGGTGAGCAGTTCTTC CASSATYGEQFF
. TRBD2 TRBJ2-1 TRBV14 TGTGCCAGCAGCCAAACCTCGGGGGCGCTAGCGGGAGGGCACGAGCAGTTCTTC CASSQTSGALAGGHEQFF
. . TRBJ2-3 TRBV15 TGTGCCACCAGCATCCGAGCTGCTAGCACAGATACGCAGTATTTT CATSIRAASTDTQYF
once TRBD2 TRBJ2-1 TRBV18 TGTGCCAGCTCACGCGGAATGGGACTAGCGTTCGATGAGCAGTTCTTC CASSRGMGLAFDEQFF
. . TRBJ1-5 TRBV6-5 TGTGCCAGCAGTTACTCTTGGGGGGGGAATCAGCCCCAGCATTTT CASSYSWGGNQPQHF
. TRBD1 TRBJ1-2 TRBV7-2 TGTGCCAGCAGCACGGGACAGGGGCTTAGCTATGGCTACACCTTC CASSTGQGLSYGYTF
many . TRBJ2-1 TRBV19 TGTGCCAGTAGTTTCTTACAGGGAGAGCAGTTCTTC CASSFLQGEQFF
. . TRBJ2-5 TRBV25-1 TGTGCCAGCAGTGATTCGTCAGGCCAAGAGACCCAGTACTTC CASSDSSGQETQYF
. TRBD2 TRBJ2-7 TRBV6-1 TGTGCCAGCAGTGCCCCGGTTGAGAGGGAGGGCTTTTCCCAGTACTTC CASSAPVEREGFSQYF
. TRBD2 TRBJ2-1 TRBV7-9 TGTGCCAGCAGCCCAAGCCAAGGGGCGGGAGGAGGTGAGCAGTTCTTC CASSPSQGAGGGEQFF
. . TRBJ2-7 TRBV19 TGTGCCAGTGCGGGGAGCTCCTACGAGCAGTACTTC CASAGSSYEQYF
. . TRBJ2-1 TRBV28 TGTGCCAGCAGTTTATCCGCTGAGCGGGTCTACAATGAGCAGTTCTTC CASSLSAERVYNEQFF
. TRBD2 TRBJ2-3 TRBV29-1 TGCAGCGTTGGGGGGAGGGCAAAGAGGACAGATACGCAGTATTTT CSVGGRAKRTDTQYF
. TRBD1 TRBJ2-7 TRBV6-5 TGTGCCAGCAGCCAAAGGGACAGCCTGCGGTACTTC CASSQRDSLRYF
. TRBD2 TRBJ2-7 TRBV2 TGTGCCAGCAGTAGCGGGAGCTTGTCCTACGAGCAGTACTTC CASSSGSLSYEQYF
. . TRBJ1-6 TRBV28 TGTGCCAGCAGTTACCAACCGGGACACGTCTATAATTCACCCCTCCACTTT CASSYQPGHVYNSPLHF
once TRBD1 TRBJ2-7 TRBV6-1 TGTGCCAGCAGTGACGCCAGGGACAGGGTGGGCTACGAGCAGTACTTC CASSDARDRVGYEQYF
. . TRBJ1-2 TRBV19 TGTGCCAGTAGTATCCAGCAGGGTAGTGGCTACACCTTC CASSIQQGSGYTF
. . TRBJ2-7 TRBV6-5 TGTGCCAGCAGCGTCGTGTTCGAGCAGTACTTC CASSVVFEQYF
. TRBD1 TRBJ1-1 TRBV7-9 TGTGCCAGCAGACCAGGCAGGGGGCAATTCACTGAAGCTTTCTTT CASRPGRGQFTEAFF
. TRBD1 TRBJ1-5 TRBV6-6 TGTGCCAGCAGTACGCTGGACAGGGGGATTAATCAGCCCCAGCATTTT CASSTLDRGINQPQHF
. TRBD1 TRBJ2-3 TRBV10-3 TGTGCCATCATGAAGGGACAGGGGGCGGGCAGCACAGATACGCAGTATTTT CAIMKGQGAGSTDTQYF
. . TRBJ2-7 TRBV5-1 TGCGCCAGCAGCCCCCTCGACAGGACCGATGCCTCCGGGGAGCAGTACTTC CASSPLDRTDASGEQYF
. . TRBJ2-7 TRBV5-6 TGTGCCAGCAGCTTGGGGAGGTGGGGCGAGCAGTACTTC CASSLGRWGEQYF
. . TRBJ1-2 TRBV28 TGTGCCAGCGTCCGGGGAAGTAACTATGGCTACACCTTC CASVRGSNYGYTF
. TRBD2 TRBJ2-3 TRBV5-8 TGTGCCAGCACCATCCGGGGAGGGAGCACAGATACGCAGTATTTT CASTIRGGSTDTQYF
. . TRBJ2-7 TRBV29-1 TGCAGCATCGGGGGCGGGAGCACCTACGAGCAGTACTTC CSIGGGSTYEQYF
. TRBD2 TRBJ2-3 TRBV5-1 TGCGCCAGCAGCCCCTGGGGTTTAGCGGGAGGACAAGATACGCAGTATTTT CASSPWGLAGGQDTQYF
. . TRBJ1-6 TRBV5-6 TGTGCCAGCAGCCGCACAGGGAGTTTTTCACCCCTCCACTTT CASSRTGSFSPLHF
. . TRBJ2-1 TRBV10-1 TGCGCCAGCAGTGAAAGCGGGCACAATGAGCAGTTCTTC CASSESGHNEQFF
. TRBD2 TRBJ2-1 TRBV5-4 TGTGCCAGCAGCTTGGTGGGAGGGGAGAACAATGAGCAGTTCTTC CASSLVGGENNEQFF
. TRBD1 TRBJ2-7 TRBV2 TGTGCCAGCGGCGGACAGGCGGCCTACGAGCAGTACTTC CASGGQAAYEQYF
. . TRBJ1-4 TRBV28 TGTGCCGGGCAACGGGGGGGGTCCGAAAAACTGTTTTTT CAGQRGGSEKLFF
few . TRBJ1-1 TRBV4-1 TGCGCCAGCAGCCAAGAACCCCGTGGCAGGGGATCTGAAGCTTTCTTT CASSQEPRGRGSEAFF
. TRBD2 TRBJ2-1 TRBV5-1 TGCGCCAGCAGCCCGGGACTAGCGGGAGTAGGTGAGCAGTTCTTC CASSPGLAGVGEQFF
. . TRBJ1-3 TRBV5-6 TGTGCCAGCAGCGGGGCAGCGACTTCTGGAAACACCATATATTTT CASSGAATSGNTIYF
. . TRBJ1-1 TRBV6-6 TGTGCCAGCAGGTCCGAACAGGTAGTGAGGACTGAAGCTTTCTTT CASRSEQVVRTEAFF
. TRBD1 TRBJ2-7 TRBV18 TGTGCCAGCTCATCCAGACAGGGGGCGGCCTACGAGCAGTACTTC CASSSRQGAAYEQYF